These 26 T cell receptor beta chains share one sample of origin, sequenced in a study of neurological immune-mediated disorders. Time point specified: longitudinal time-point 2. TCRdb re-analysed the 5' RACE reads in MiXCR, keeping a single row per CDR3 protein. The sample has some 45,000 distinct CDR3 sequences, around 13% seen once. The sequencing sample was made of PBMCs. Source of these receptors: a male donor with HTLV-1-associated myelopathy (HAM/TSP).

This clonotype was seen ten or more times. J is TRBJ1-3 and V is TRBV5-1; D is uncertain. This CDR3 has 11 amino acids. The V gene lost 4 bases and the J gene lost 3 bases, with 2 bases spanning the gap. Germline CDR1 is SGHRS and CDR2 is YFSETQ. CDR3 residues: CASSDGNTIYF. Here the CDR3 DNA reads TGCGCCAGCAGCGATGGAAACACCATATATTTT.

J is TRBJ1-4 and V is TRBV7-9; D unresolved. Trimming took off 2 bases at V and 12 bases at J, with 1 base between the two ends. Germline assignment: CDR1 SEHNR and CDR2 FQNEAQ (reference sequence). CDR3 length: 9 residues. CDR3 loop: CASSLQLFF. In DNA form, the CDR3 reads TGTGCCAGCAGCTTACAACTGTTTTTT.

This clonotype was counted at least ten times. The chain combines TRBV6-6 with TRBJ2-7, with a tentative D call TRBD2 (7 bases). The CDR3 runs to 15 residues. Germline V lookup: CDR1 MNHNY, CDR2 SVGAGI (reference sequence). V dropped 4 bases and J dropped 3 bases, with 16 bases sitting between them. CDR3 sequence (DNA): TGTGCCAGCAGTTCCTCCTGGAGGGGGGGCTACGAGCAGTACTTC. It encodes CASSSSWRGGYEQYF.

This clonotype was recorded many times. This chain connects TRBV12-3 or TRBV12-4 to TRBJ2-5; TRBD1 or TRBD2 may be the D gene (5 bases each). CDR3 length equals 15 residues. Trimming took off 4 bases at V and 2 bases at J, with 14 bases between the two ends. This CDR3 is CASSSPGPQQETQYF. CDR3 bases: TGTGCCAGCAGTTCACCGGGACCCCAACAAGAGACCCAGTACTTC.

With regard to this clonotype: Possible read error: a much larger clone is one base away. The chain links TRBV7-9 to TRBJ2-2; no clear D. Between the trimmed V and J ends, which lost 5 bases and 1 base, there was a span of 11 bases. The CDR3 covers 15 residues. Germline loops: CDR1 SEHNR, CDR2 FQNEAQ (reference sequence). This chain's CDR3 is CASSAGLVNTGELFF. Written as DNA, the CDR3 is TGTGCCAGCAGCGCCGGGTTAGTGAACACCGGGGAGCTGTTTTTT.

This clonotype was observed many times. This chain uses TRBV20-1 with TRBJ1-1; 8 bases match TRBD1. The CDR3 totals 12 residues. The germline V gene encodes CDR1 DFQATT and CDR2 SNEGSKA (reference sequence). The V gene end was trimmed by 6 bases and the J gene end by 1 base; junction bases not matched to a gene: 1. The CDR3 loop is CSADRGNTEAFF. In DNA, the CDR3 is TGCAGTGCCGACAGGGGGAACACTGAAGCTTTCTTT.

This clonotype was observed at least ten times. CDR3 protein: CSASKQVNSPLHF. Written as DNA, the CDR3 is TGCAGTGCTAGTAAACAAGTTAATTCACCCCTCCACTTT. The gene calls are TRBV20-1 and TRBJ1-6; D call uncertain. Looked up from germline, CDR1 is DFQATT and CDR2 is SNEGSKA (reference sequence). This CDR3 contains 13 residues. V dropped 3 bases and J dropped 6 bases, with 9 bases sitting between them.

About this clonotype itself: Possible read error: a much larger clone is one base away. This chain links TRBV28 with TRBJ1-1; a possible D gene is TRBD1 (6 bases). The CDR3 has 15 amino acids. Looked up from germline, CDR1 is MDHEN and CDR2 is SYDVKM. CDR3 coding DNA: TGTGCCAGCAGTTTAGGGGGCGGAATGAACACTGAAGATTTCTTT. Translation gives CASSLGGGMNTEDFF.

This clonotype showed up many times. The chain joins TRBV27 to TRBJ1-2; 7 bases fit TRBD1. This CDR3 is built from 13 residues. Germline V CDR1 and CDR2: MNHEY, SMNVEV (reference sequence). J lost 5 bases, V lost 5 bases, and 5 bases had no gene match. The DNA of the CDR3 is TGTGCCAGCAGTGCAGGGGGTACTTATGGCTACACCTTC. This encodes CASSAGGTYGYTF.

The chain links TRBV6-2 or TRBV6-3 to TRBJ2-2; a possible D gene is TRBD1 (6 bases). V was pared by 6 bases and J by 2 bases, with 13 bases between. This CDR3 has 15 amino acids. Germline CDR1 and CDR2: MNHEY and SVGEGT. CDR3 sequence reads: CASRLDRPNTGELFF. In nucleotides, the CDR3 is TGTGCCAGCAGATTGGACAGACCTAACACCGGGGAGCTGTTTTTT.

The CDR3 spells CASSSQAGREQYF. The CDR3 coding sequence is TGTGCCAGCAGCTCCCAGGCAGGGCGGGAGCAGTACTTC. The genes are TRBV7-2 and TRBJ2-7, with a possible D match to TRBD1 (5 bases). This CDR3 has 13 amino acids. V was trimmed by 4 bases and J by 7 bases, leaving 14 bases between them. CDR1 SGHTA and CDR2 FQGNSA come from the germline V gene.

In this sample, this clonotype turned up once. This chain uses TRBV20-1 with TRBJ2-2, with unresolved D. The CDR3 is made up of 14 amino acids. V gave up 0 bases and J gave up 3 bases, with 8 bases separating them. In germline, CDR1 is DFQATT, CDR2 SNEGSKA (reference sequence). The CDR3 coding sequence is TGCAGTGCTAGAGATAGAGGAGACACCGGGGAGCTGTTTTTT. Its protein is CSARDRGDTGELFF.

Regarding this clonotype: One end of the junction fails to match germline, which may point to a read error. This sequence joins TRBV4-3 and TRBJ2-4, with D possibly TRBD2 on 7 matching bases. The CDR3 contains 18 residues. Germline CDR1 and CDR2: LGHNA and YSLEER. The CDR3 DNA reads as TGCGCCAGCAGTCAAGTCTTGACCGCGGGGGCGACCAAAAACATTCAGTACTTC. Translated, it gives CASSQVLTAGATKNIQYF.

At least ten counts were recorded for this clonotype. J is TRBJ1-1 and V is TRBV7-9; D might be TRBD1 (5 bases). This CDR3 comprises 15 residues. V was cut by 2 bases and J by 0 bases, with 10 bases left in between. Germline values: CDR1 SEHNR, CDR2 FQNEAQ (reference sequence). The CDR3, as DNA: TGTGCCAGCAGCTTACGGGGCATGCTGAACACTGAAGCTTTCTTT. Translated: CASSLRGMLNTEAFF.

About this clonotype: The junction does not match germline at one end; this may be a read error. The V gene is TRBV7-2, the J gene TRBJ2-3; D uncertain. The CDR3 is made up of 16 amino acids. Germline V gene lookup returns CDR1 SGHTA and CDR2 FQGNSA. The CDR3 bases are TGTTCCAGCAGCTTAGTCTTTTCTCTCCCTGAAGATACGCAGTATTTT. As protein: CSSSLVFSLPEDTQYF.

This clonotype was found many times. This chain joins TRBV28 and TRBJ2-2; D not resolved. CDR3 length: 16 residues. CDR1 and CDR2 from the germline V gene are MDHEN and SYDVKM. The V end was cut by 1 base, the J end by 2 bases, with 11 bases between. The CDR3 DNA reads as TGTGCCAGCAGTTTATTAGGAGATACCAACACCGGGGAGCTGTTTTTT. Translated: CASSLLGDTNTGELFF.

There are many counts of this clonotype. The chain links TRBV7-3 to TRBJ1-1; D perhaps matches TRBD1 (5 bases). In germline, CDR1 is SGHTA, CDR2 FQGTGA. Trimming removed 3 bases at V and 4 bases at J, with 9 bases between. This CDR3 spans 13 amino acids. DNA of the CDR3: TGTGCCAGCAGCTTCGGGGGGGGCACTGAAGCTTTCTTT. As protein: CASSFGGGTEAFF.

The chain couples TRBV18 to TRBJ2-3, with D perhaps TRBD2 (7 bases). Deletions cut 1 base from V and 5 bases from J, with 10 bases between. Germline assignment: CDR1 KGHSH and CDR2 LQKENI. This CDR3 has 14 amino acids. CDR3 sequence reads: CASSPRGGLDTQYF. The CDR3, as DNA: TGTGCCAGCTCACCACGCGGGGGCCTAGATACGCAGTATTTT.

In this sample, this clonotype turned up many times. The chain joins TRBV4-3 to TRBJ1-1; tentatively, D is TRBD1 (5 bases). The CDR3 spans 13 residues. Germline V gives CDR1 LGHNA, CDR2 YSLEER. Deletions cut 3 bases from V and 9 bases from J, with 14 bases between. CDR3 residues: CASSQGMGDQAFF. CDR3 bases: TGCGCCAGCAGCCAGGGGATGGGGGACCAAGCTTTCTTT.

The chain combines TRBV7-2 with TRBJ2-1; D might be TRBD1 (5 bases). The V and J ends lost 5 bases and 9 bases respectively, with 17 bases between them. Looked up from germline, CDR1 is SGHTA and CDR2 is FQGNSA. The CDR3 contains 14 residues. CDR3 sequence reads: CASSPMGRTIEQFF. The CDR3 DNA reads TGTGCCAGCAGCCCTATGGGGCGCACAATTGAGCAGTTCTTC.

Many counts were recorded for this clonotype. The chain combines TRBV5-1 with TRBJ2-4, with 11 bases matching TRBD1. The germline V gene has CDR1 SGHRS and CDR2 YFSETQ. V shed 4 bases and J 7 bases; nucleotides not matched to a gene: 4. There are 14 residues in the CDR3. CDR3 in amino acids: CASSRDRGFNIQYF. The CDR3 coding sequence is TGCGCCAGCAGCCGGGACAGGGGGTTCAACATTCAGTACTTC.

There are many counts of this clonotype. The chain links TRBV7-2 to TRBJ2-5; 9 bases agree with TRBD2. The CDR3 is 13 residues long. Germline V gene lookup returns CDR1 SGHTA and CDR2 FQGNSA. The V gene end was trimmed by 3 bases and the J gene end by 5 bases; junction bases not matched to a gene: 1. CDR3 residues: CASSFAGGETQYF. In nucleotides, the CDR3 is TGTGCCAGCAGCTTCGCGGGGGGGGAGACCCAGTACTTC.

This clonotype was picked up one time. This clone may be a read error of a much larger clone one base away. The chain carries TRBV27 and TRBJ2-7; D is perhaps TRBD1 (5 bases). CDR1 and CDR2 from the germline V gene are MNHEY and SMNVEV (reference sequence). Trimming removed 6 bases at V and 0 bases at J, with 15 bases between. The CDR3 runs 15 residues. DNA of the CDR3: TGTGCCAGCAGCCTAAACCAGGACACCTCCTACGAGCAGTACTTC. Amino acids: CASSLNQDTSYEQYF.

This clonotype was counted ten times or more. V is TRBV5-1 and J is TRBJ2-3; TRBD1 matches 8 bases. Unmatched junction bases numbered 4, after V lost 0 bases and J lost 4 bases. The CDR3 is made up of 15 amino acids. CDR1 and CDR2 from the germline V gene are SGHRS and YFSETQ. The DNA for the CDR3 is TGCGCCAGCAGCTTGGCCAGGGGGCTAGCAGATACGCAGTATTTT. Protein product: CASSLARGLADTQYF.

This clonotype was counted at least ten times. This rearrangement joins TRBV28 to TRBJ1-6; D call uncertain. Germline-derived CDR1 and CDR2 are MDHEN and SYDVKM. Trimming shortened V by 7 bases and J by 7 bases, and 14 bases separated the two germline ends. The CDR3 extends over 14 amino acids. Here the CDR3 reads CASKSRVGNSPLHF. The CDR3 bases are TGTGCCAGCAAATCGAGGGTGGGAAATTCACCCCTCCACTTT.

Ten or more counts support this clonotype. V gene TRBV18 combines with J gene TRBJ1-1; TRBD1 might be the D (6 bases). Germline CDR1 and CDR2: KGHSH and LQKENI. There are 13 residues in the CDR3. Between the trimmed V and J ends, which lost 4 bases and 2 bases, there was a span of 8 bases. The CDR3 region is CASSRQANTEAFF. The DNA of the CDR3 is TGTGCCAGCTCACGACAGGCAAACACTGAAGCTTTCTTT.